This passage covers 9 T cell receptor beta chains from one sample sequenced in a study of blood T cell repertoires in COVID-19. This table comes from immunoSEQ multiplex PCR, and its TCRdb copy is limited to in-frame clones, with some not included. The top ten hold 1.5% to 2% of the sample, which has around 130,000 clones, about 80% seen once. The specimen sequenced was PBMCs or T cells enriched from blood (not recorded which). The receptors stem from a woman aged 18-29 years who had been exposed to COVID-19.

V usage is TRBV2 and J usage is TRBJ2-5; 7 bases map to TRBD1. J was trimmed by 2 bases and V by 6 bases; bases with no gene match: 6. Germline assignment: CDR1 SNHLY and CDR2 FYNNEI. The CDR3 loop spans 14 amino acids. CDR3 in DNA: TGTGCCAGCAGCTCAGACAGGGTGCAAGAGACCCAGTACTTC. This encodes CASSSDRVQETQYF.

The chain uses TRBV6-5 and TRBJ2-7, with D perhaps matching TRBD1 (6 bases). The CDR3 is 15 amino acids. Germline CDR1 reads MNHEY; CDR2 reads SVGAGI. Trimming shortened V by 6 bases and J by 4 bases, and 19 bases separated the two germline ends. The CDR3 coding sequence is TGTGCCAGCAGGACCGGCGCAGGGGATATTTACGAGCAGTACTTC. It specifies CASRTGAGDIYEQYF.

The V call is TRBV4-3, the J call TRBJ1-2; D uncertain. Germline CDR1 LGHNA, CDR2 YSLEER. This CDR3 is built from 16 residues. The V end lost 0 bases, the J end lost 7 bases, and 18 bases lay between the germline ends. CDR3 protein: CASSQDGGRRTTGYTF. As DNA, the CDR3 is TGCGCCAGCAGCCAAGATGGCGGGAGGCGTACTACTGGCTACACCTTC.

This rearrangement joins TRBV28 to TRBJ2-1; D unclear. This CDR3 has 12 amino acids. CDR1 MDHEN and CDR2 SYDVKM come from the germline V gene. With 5 bases removed from V and 4 bases from J, the gap between germline ends came to 6 bases. The DNA for the CDR3 is TGTGCCAGCAGTCCCCCGTACAATGAGCAGTTCTTC. Its translation: CASSPPYNEQFF. Filled out from reference TRBV28 and TRBJ2-1, the complete variable domain reads DVKVTQSSRYLVKRTGEKVFLECVQDMDHENMFWYRQDPGLGLRLIYFSYDVKMKEKGDIPEGYSVSREKKERFSLILESASTNQTSMYLCASSPPYNEQFFGPGTRLTVL.

The chain carries TRBV9 and TRBJ2-3; D is unclear. The germline CDR1 and CDR2 sequences are SGDLS and YYNGEE. V shed 1 base and J shed 0 bases, with 9 bases lying between them. The CDR3 contains 15 residues. The CDR3 DNA is TGTGCCAGCAGCGTATCCCCTAAGAGCACAGATACGCAGTATTTT. It yields the protein CASSVSPKSTDTQYF.

Here the CDR3 reads CASSQRAGAGSPLHF. In DNA, the CDR3 is TGTGCCAGCAGCCAGAGGGCAGGGGCGGGTTCACCCCTCCACTTT. The genes are TRBV6-5 and TRBJ1-6, with D tentatively TRBD1 (6 bases). The V end lost 6 bases, the J end lost 9 bases, and 18 bases lay between the germline ends. Per germline, CDR1 MNHEY and CDR2 SVGAGI. The CDR3 has 15 residues.

This sequence joins TRBV29-1 and TRBJ1-3, with D uncertain. Germline CDR1 reads SQVTM; CDR2 reads ANQGSEA. V lost 4 bases and J lost 0, with 10 bases in between. The CDR3 is 14 residues long. The CDR3 region has the DNA TGCAGCGTTGGGCTGGTAAACTCTGGAAACACCATATATTTT. Protein: CSVGLVNSGNTIYF.

This chain links TRBV30 with TRBJ2-5; D ambiguous. The V gene's germline CDR1 is GTSNPN and CDR2 SVGIG (reference sequence). CDR3 size: 13 residues. With 3 bases removed from V and 4 bases from J, the gap between germline ends came to 12 bases. The CDR3 bases are TGTGCCTGGAGCCACAGAAAACTAGAGACCCAGTACTTC. Amino acids: CAWSHRKLETQYF.

The chain recombines TRBV9 with TRBJ1-2; possibly TRBD1 for D (6 bases). Germline loops: CDR1 SGDLS, CDR2 YYNGEE. This CDR3 spans 15 amino acids. V was cut by 3 bases and J by 0 bases, with 12 bases left in between. In DNA, the CDR3 is TGTGCCAGCAGCGAGGACAGTCGAGCTAACTATGGCTACACCTTC. Translated: CASSEDSRANYGYTF.